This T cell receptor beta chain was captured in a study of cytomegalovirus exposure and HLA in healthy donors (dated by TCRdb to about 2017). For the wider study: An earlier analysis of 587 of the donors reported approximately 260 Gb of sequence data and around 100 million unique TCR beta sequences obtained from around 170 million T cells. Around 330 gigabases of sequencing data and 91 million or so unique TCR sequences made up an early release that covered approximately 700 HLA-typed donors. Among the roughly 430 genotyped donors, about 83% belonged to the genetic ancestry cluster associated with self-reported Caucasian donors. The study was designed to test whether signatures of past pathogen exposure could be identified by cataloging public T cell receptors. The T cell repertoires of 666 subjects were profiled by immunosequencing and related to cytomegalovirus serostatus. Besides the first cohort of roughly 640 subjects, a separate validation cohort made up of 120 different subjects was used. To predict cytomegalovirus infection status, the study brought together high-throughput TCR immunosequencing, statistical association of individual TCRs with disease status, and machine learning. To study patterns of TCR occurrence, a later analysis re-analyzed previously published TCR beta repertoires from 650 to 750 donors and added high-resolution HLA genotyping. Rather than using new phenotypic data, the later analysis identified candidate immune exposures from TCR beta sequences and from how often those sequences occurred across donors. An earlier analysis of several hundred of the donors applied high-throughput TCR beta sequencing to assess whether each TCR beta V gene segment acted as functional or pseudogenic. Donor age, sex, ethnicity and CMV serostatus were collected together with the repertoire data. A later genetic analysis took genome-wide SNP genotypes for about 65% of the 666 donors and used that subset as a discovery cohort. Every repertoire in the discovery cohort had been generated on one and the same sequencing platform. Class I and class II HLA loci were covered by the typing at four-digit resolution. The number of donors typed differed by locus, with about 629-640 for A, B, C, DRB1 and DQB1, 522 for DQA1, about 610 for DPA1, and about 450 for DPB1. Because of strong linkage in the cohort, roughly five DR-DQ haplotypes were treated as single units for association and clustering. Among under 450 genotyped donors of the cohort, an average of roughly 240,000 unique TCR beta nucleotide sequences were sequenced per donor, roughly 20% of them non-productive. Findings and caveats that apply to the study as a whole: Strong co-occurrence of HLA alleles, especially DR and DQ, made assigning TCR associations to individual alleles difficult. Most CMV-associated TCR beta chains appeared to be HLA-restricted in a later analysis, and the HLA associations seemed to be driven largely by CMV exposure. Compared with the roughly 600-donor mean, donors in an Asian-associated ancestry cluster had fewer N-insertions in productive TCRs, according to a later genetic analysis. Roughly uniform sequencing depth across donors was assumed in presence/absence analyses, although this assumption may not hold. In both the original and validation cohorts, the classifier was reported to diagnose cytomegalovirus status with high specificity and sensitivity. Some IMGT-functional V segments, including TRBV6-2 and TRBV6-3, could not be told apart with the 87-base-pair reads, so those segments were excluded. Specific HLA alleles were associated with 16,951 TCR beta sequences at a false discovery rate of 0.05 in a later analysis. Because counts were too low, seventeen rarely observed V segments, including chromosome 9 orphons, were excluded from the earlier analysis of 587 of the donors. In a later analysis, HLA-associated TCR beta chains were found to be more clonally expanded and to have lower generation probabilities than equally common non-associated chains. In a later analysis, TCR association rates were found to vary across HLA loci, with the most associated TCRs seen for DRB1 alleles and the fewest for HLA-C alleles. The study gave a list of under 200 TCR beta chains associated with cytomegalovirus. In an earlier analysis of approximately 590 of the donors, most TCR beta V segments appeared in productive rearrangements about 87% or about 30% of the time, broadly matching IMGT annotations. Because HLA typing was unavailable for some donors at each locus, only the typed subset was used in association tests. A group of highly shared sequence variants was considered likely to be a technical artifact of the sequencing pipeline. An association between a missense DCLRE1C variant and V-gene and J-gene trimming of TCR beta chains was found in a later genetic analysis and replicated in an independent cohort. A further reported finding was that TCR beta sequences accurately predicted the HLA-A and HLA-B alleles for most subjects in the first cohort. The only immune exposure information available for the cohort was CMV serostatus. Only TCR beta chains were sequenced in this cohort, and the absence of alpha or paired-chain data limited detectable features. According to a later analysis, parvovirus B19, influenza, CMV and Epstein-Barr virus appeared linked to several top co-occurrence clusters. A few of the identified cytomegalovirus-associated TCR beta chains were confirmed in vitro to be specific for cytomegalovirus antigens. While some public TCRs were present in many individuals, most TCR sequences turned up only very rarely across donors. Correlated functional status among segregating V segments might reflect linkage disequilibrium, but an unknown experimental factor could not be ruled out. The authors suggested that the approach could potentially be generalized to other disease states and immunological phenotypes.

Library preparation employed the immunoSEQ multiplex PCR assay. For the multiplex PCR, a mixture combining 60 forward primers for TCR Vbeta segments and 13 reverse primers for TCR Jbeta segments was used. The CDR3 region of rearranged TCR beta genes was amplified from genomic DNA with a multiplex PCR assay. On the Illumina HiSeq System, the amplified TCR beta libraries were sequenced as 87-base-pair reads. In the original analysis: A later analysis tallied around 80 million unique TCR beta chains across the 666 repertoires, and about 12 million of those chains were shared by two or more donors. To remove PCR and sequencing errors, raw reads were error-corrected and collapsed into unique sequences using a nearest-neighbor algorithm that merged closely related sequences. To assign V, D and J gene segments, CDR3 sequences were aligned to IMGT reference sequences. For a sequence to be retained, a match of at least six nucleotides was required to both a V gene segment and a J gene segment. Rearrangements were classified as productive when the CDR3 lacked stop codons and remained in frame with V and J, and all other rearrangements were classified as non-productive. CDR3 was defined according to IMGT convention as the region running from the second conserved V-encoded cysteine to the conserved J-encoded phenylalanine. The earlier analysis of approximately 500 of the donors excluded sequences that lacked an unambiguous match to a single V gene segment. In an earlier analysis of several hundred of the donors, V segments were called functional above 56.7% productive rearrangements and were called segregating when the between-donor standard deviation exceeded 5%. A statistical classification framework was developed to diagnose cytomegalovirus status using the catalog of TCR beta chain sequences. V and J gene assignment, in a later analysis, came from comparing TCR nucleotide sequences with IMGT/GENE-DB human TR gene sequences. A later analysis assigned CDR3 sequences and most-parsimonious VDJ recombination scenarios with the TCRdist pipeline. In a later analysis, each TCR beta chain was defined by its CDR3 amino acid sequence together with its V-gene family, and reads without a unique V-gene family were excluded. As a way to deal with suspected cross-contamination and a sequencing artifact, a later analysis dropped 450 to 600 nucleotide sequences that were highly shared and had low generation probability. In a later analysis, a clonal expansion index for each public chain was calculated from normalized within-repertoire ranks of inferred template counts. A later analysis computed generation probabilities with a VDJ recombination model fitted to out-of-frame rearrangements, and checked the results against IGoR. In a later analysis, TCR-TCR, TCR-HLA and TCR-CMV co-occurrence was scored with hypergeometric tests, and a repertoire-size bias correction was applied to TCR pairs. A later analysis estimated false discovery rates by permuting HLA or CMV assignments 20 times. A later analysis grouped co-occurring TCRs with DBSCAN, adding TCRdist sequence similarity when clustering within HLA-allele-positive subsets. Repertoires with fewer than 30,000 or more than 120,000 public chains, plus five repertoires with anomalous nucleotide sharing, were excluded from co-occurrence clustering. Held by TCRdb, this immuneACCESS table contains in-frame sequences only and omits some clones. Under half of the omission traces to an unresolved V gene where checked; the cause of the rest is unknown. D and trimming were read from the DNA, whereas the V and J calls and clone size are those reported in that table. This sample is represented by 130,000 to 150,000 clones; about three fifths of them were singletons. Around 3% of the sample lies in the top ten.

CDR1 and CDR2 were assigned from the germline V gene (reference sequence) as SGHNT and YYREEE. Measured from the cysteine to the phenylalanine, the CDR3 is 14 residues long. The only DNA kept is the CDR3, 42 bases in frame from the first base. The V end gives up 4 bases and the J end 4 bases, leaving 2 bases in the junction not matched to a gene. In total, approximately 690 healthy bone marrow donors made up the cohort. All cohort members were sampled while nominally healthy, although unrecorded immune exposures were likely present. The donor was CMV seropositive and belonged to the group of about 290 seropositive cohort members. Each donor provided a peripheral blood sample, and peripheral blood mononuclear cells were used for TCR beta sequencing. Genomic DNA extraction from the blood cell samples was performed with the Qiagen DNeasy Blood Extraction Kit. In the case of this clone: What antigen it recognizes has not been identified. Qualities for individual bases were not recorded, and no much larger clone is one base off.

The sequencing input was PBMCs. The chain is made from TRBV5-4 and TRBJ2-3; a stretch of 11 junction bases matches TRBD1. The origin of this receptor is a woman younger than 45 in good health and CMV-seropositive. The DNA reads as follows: TGTGCCAGCAGCGGGGACAGGGGGTCAGATACGCAGTATTTT. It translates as CASSGDRGSDTQYF. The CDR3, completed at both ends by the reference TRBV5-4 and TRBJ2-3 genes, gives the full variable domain ETGVTQSPTHLIKTRGQQVTLRCSSQSGHNTVSWYQQALGQGPQFIFQYYREEENGRGNFPPRFSGLQFPNYSSELNVNALELDDSALYLCASSGDRGSDTQYFGPGTRLTVL.